The 32 T cell receptor beta chains below all came from one sample that was sequenced in a study of shared clonotypes between healthy human individuals. Clones were read by immunoSEQ multiplex PCR, and TCRdb kept only the in-frame ones, dropping some. The data show roughly 400,000 clones, 96% seen once. The source material was memory CD8+ T cells sorted from blood. Regarding subset: CD45RO+ cells pooled with CCR7-negative TemRA cells. The receptors shown here come from a man younger than 45 in good health.

The chain carries TRBV9 and TRBJ2-2; perhaps TRBD1 as D (5 bases). CDR1 is SGDLS and CDR2 is YYNGEE in the germline V gene. The V end lost 4 bases, the J end lost 4 bases, and 17 bases lay between the germline ends. There are 16 residues in the CDR3. DNA of the CDR3: TGTGCCAGCAGCTCCCAGGGTTCGAAGACCACCGGGGAGCTGTTTTTT. Protein product: CASSSQGSKTTGELFF.

This clone was seen only once. DNA of the CDR3: TGCAGCGTAGCCGGGACCCCTAGCTCCTACAATGAGCAGTTCTTC. Translation gives CSVAGTPSSYNEQFF. The V and J genes are TRBV29-1 and TRBJ2-1; D might be TRBD1 or TRBD2, each matching 5 bases. The CDR3 extends over 15 amino acids. Between the trimmed V and J ends, which lost 6 bases and 0 bases, there was a span of 15 bases. Germline loops: CDR1 SQVTM, CDR2 ANQGSEA.

Concerning this clone: This sample also contains other DNA sequences that code for the same CDR3. The chain joins TRBV2 to TRBJ2-7, with 9 nucleotides matching TRBD2. V shed 2 bases, J shed 4 bases, and the junction held 0 bases outside the gene matches. Per germline, CDR1 SNHLY and CDR2 FYNNEI. This CDR3 comprises 13 residues. The CDR3 coding sequence is TGTGCCAGCAGTGAACTAGCGGGGTACGAGCAGTACTTC. Its protein product is CASSELAGYEQYF.

About this clone itself: The same CDR3 arises from other DNA sequences in this sample as well. The chain carries TRBV7-9 and TRBJ1-2; no clear D. Per germline, CDR1 SEHNR and CDR2 FQNEAQ (reference sequence). V lost 3 bases to trimming and J lost 0 bases, with 5 bases between them. There are 13 residues in the CDR3. The chain's CDR3 is CASSLGTNYGYTF. CDR3 in DNA: TGTGCCAGCAGCTTGGGGACTAACTATGGCTACACCTTC.

The chain links TRBV7-2 to TRBJ2-7; 9 bases agree with TRBD2. Germline V gene lookup returns CDR1 SGHTA and CDR2 FQGNSA. Unmatched junction bases numbered 6, after V lost 2 bases and J lost 4 bases. The CDR3 covers 15 residues. Here the CDR3 DNA reads TGTGCCAGCAGCTTATTCAGCACTAGCGGGTACGAGCAGTACTTC. Residues: CASSLFSTSGYEQYF.

The J gene is TRBJ1-1, the V gene TRBV7-9, with unresolved D. Looked up from germline, CDR1 is SEHNR and CDR2 is FQNEAQ (reference sequence). V dropped 3 bases and J dropped 2 bases, with 7 bases sitting between them. This CDR3 is built from 13 residues. The DNA for the CDR3 is TGTGCCAGCAGCTTTCAGGTTAACACTGAAGCTTTCTTT. This encodes CASSFQVNTEAFF.

The chain recombines TRBV5-1 with TRBJ1-3; 7 nucleotides match TRBD1. Germline V gene lookup returns CDR1 SGHRS and CDR2 YFSETQ. CDR3 length: 13 residues. V shed 0 bases, J shed 8 bases, and the junction held 2 bases outside the gene matches. The CDR3 spells CASSLDRGDTIYF. As DNA, the CDR3 is TGCGCCAGCAGCTTGGACAGGGGTGACACCATATATTTT.

J is TRBJ2-7 and V is TRBV7-9, with 7 bases matching TRBD1. Germline loops: CDR1 SEHNR, CDR2 FQNEAQ (reference sequence). V lost 5 bases, J lost 7 bases, and 5 bases stayed unmatched. The CDR3 contains 12 residues. CDR3 sequence: CASSRTGDEQYF. DNA for the CDR3: TGTGCCAGCAGCCGTACAGGGGATGAGCAGTACTTC.

CDR3 loop: CASSAPGQASYEQYF. The CDR3 nucleotides are TGTGCCAGCAGTGCCCCGGGACAGGCCTCCTACGAGCAGTACTTC. The genes are TRBV27 and TRBJ2-7, with 8 bases matching TRBD1. The CDR3 consists of 15 residues. Germline V lookup: CDR1 MNHEY, CDR2 SMNVEV (reference sequence). V shed 5 bases, J shed 0 bases, and the junction held 6 bases outside the gene matches.

V is TRBV9 and J is TRBJ2-2; 11 bases are shared with TRBD2. Per the germline V gene, CDR1 is SGDLS and CDR2 is YYNGEE. J was trimmed by 6 bases and V by 4 bases; bases with no gene match: 5. There are 15 residues in the CDR3. The CDR3 DNA is TGTGCCAGCAGCTTAGGACTAGCGGGCGCCGGGGAGCTGTTTTTT. Protein product: CASSLGLAGAGELFF.

The CDR3 loop reads CASSIGPGVYSRPYEQFF. The DNA of the CDR3 is TGTGCCAGTAGTATAGGTCCCGGGGTCTACTCCAGACCCTACGAGCAGTTCTTC. The chain joins TRBV19 to TRBJ2-1; possibly TRBD2 for D (5 bases). Germline values: CDR1 LNHDA, CDR2 SQIVND (reference sequence). The CDR3 has 18 amino acids. Deletions cut 1 base from V and 10 bases from J, with 26 bases between.

The V gene is TRBV5-1, the J gene TRBJ1-5, with 7 bases lining up with TRBD1. The trim removed 2 bases at V and 7 bases at J, leaving 3 bases unmatched. CDR1 is SGHRS and CDR2 is YFSETQ in the germline V gene. This CDR3 contains 13 residues. The CDR3 region has the DNA TGCGCCAGCAGCTTAACAGGGGAACAGCCCCAGCATTTT. It codes for CASSLTGEQPQHF.

The chain combines TRBV4-2 with TRBJ2-2; D is uncertain. CDR1 and CDR2 (germline): LGHNA, YNFKEQ. V lost 0 bases and J lost 0, with 17 bases in between. CDR3 size: 19 residues. CDR3 loop: CASSQDDSTQFANTGELFF. Here the CDR3 DNA reads TGTGCCAGCAGCCAAGATGATTCTACGCAGTTCGCGAACACCGGGGAGCTGTTTTTT.

The rearrangement links TRBV5-6 to TRBJ2-1, with 14 bases aligning to TRBD2. V was clipped by 6 bases and J by 5 bases; unmatched bases: 16. This CDR3 has 19 amino acids. The germline CDR1 and CDR2 sequences are SGHDT and YYEEEE. The CDR3 DNA reads as TGTGCCAGCATAAGGAAGGGGACTAGCGGGAGCCTTGGGGACAATGAGCAGTTCTTC. Translating it yields CASIRKGTSGSLGDNEQFF.

J is TRBJ1-1 and V is TRBV28; TRBD1 matches 8 bases. The CDR3 has 12 residues. Germline lookup yields CDR1 MDHEN and CDR2 SYDVKM. Losses at the gene ends were 6 bases for V and 8 bases for J; bases not matched to a gene: 5. The CDR3 loop reads CASSRDRLEAFF. The CDR3 DNA reads as TGTGCCAGCAGCCGGGACAGGCTAGAAGCTTTCTTT.

The chain has TRBV11-3 and TRBJ2-3, with D uncertain. The V end lost 2 bases, the J end lost 4 bases, and 19 bases lay between the germline ends. CDR1 SGHNT and CDR2 YENEEA come from the germline V gene. This CDR3 is built from 17 residues. CDR3 sequence: CASSLSGGAPPADTQYF. CDR3 DNA sequence: TGTGCCAGCAGCTTATCTGGCGGAGCCCCCCCCGCAGATACGCAGTATTTT.

The genes are TRBV4-1 and TRBJ1-1; D is uncertain. The CDR3 runs 16 residues. V lost 0 bases and J 1 base, leaving 12 bases between the germline ends. CDR1 and CDR2 from the germline V gene are MGHRA and YSYEKL. As DNA, the CDR3 is TGCGCCAGCAGCCAAGATCCCGGACGGTGGAACACTGAAGCTTTCTTT. The encoded protein is CASSQDPGRWNTEAFF.

The rearrangement links TRBV19 to TRBJ1-3; D is perhaps TRBD1 (5 bases). The V end lost 6 bases, the J end lost 0 bases, and 12 bases lay between the germline ends. The CDR3 length is 15 residues. Germline V gives CDR1 LNHDA, CDR2 SQIVND (reference sequence). CDR3 amino acids: CASRTRVGSGNTIYF. In DNA form, the CDR3 reads TGTGCCAGTAGGACCAGGGTCGGCTCTGGAAACACCATATATTTT.

The chain carries TRBV9 and TRBJ1-2; D is undetermined. Per the germline V gene, CDR1 is SGDLS and CDR2 is YYNGEE. V lost 4 bases and J lost 3, with 16 bases in between. The CDR3 is 15 amino acids. The CDR3 bases are TGTGCCAGCAGCCCGACCGTGGGCAGAGACTATGGCTACACCTTC. This sequence encodes CASSPTVGRDYGYTF.

The chain is built from TRBV7-8 and TRBJ1-2; D unclear. This CDR3 comprises 13 residues. V was cut by 1 base and J by 4 bases, with 7 bases left in between. Per germline, CDR1 SGHVS and CDR2 FQNEAQ. The CDR3 is CASSLGQLYGYTF. The CDR3 DNA sequence: TGTGCCAGCAGCTTAGGGCAGCTCTATGGCTACACCTTC.

The chain recombines TRBV5-1 with TRBJ1-1, with D possibly being TRBD1 (5 bases). The CDR3 length is 15 residues. Germline CDR1 and CDR2: SGHRS and YFSETQ. Between the trimmed V and J ends, which lost 5 bases and 1 base, there was a span of 15 bases. The CDR3, as DNA: TGCGCCAGCAGAGAACAGGCCGAACCGAACACTGAAGCTTTCTTT. This encodes CASREQAEPNTEAFF.

The chain has TRBV25-1 and TRBJ2-5, with D unclear. The CDR3 totals 15 residues. CDR1 and CDR2 from the germline V gene are MGHDK and SYGVNS. The V gene lost 2 bases and the J gene lost 1 base, with 11 bases spanning the gap. The CDR3 is CASSEVSEFQETQYF. For the CDR3, the DNA is TGTGCCAGCAGTGAAGTCTCGGAGTTCCAAGAGACCCAGTACTTC.

The chain is built from TRBV27 and TRBJ1-1, with D possibly TRBD1 on 5 matching bases. Germline-derived CDR1 and CDR2 are MNHEY and SMNVEV (reference sequence). CDR3 length: 13 amino acids. The V gene lost 3 bases and the J gene lost 5 bases, with 10 bases spanning the gap. The CDR3 reads CASSFRGKTEAFF. The CDR3 DNA reads TGTGCCAGCAGTTTCCGGGGGAAGACTGAAGCTTTCTTT.

On this clone itself: Other DNA sequences of this sample code for an identical CDR3. The genes are TRBV20-1 and TRBJ1-5; D is unclear. The CDR3 is made up of 11 amino acids. CDR1 and CDR2 (germline): DFQATT, SNEGSKA (reference sequence). V was trimmed by 6 bases and J by 4 bases, leaving 7 bases between them. CDR3 amino acids: CSAVGNQPQHF. CDR3 sequence (DNA): TGCAGTGCCGTAGGGAATCAGCCCCAGCATTTT.

This chain uses TRBV27 with TRBJ1-1; TRBD1 matches at 10 bases. With 5 bases clipped from V and 4 bases from J, the junction kept 13 bases outside the gene matches. This CDR3 comprises 17 residues. From germline, CDR1 is MNHEY and CDR2 SMNVEV (reference sequence). This chain's CDR3 is CASSPLKMTGGSTEAFF. The CDR3 coding sequence is TGTGCCAGCAGTCCCCTAAAAATGACAGGGGGCAGCACTGAAGCTTTCTTT.

The J gene is TRBJ2-2, the V gene TRBV6-5; D may match TRBD1 or TRBD2 (5 bases each). V dropped 6 bases and J dropped 3 bases, with 14 bases sitting between them. The CDR3 is 15 residues long. Germline V gene sequence: CDR1 MNHEY, CDR2 SVGAGI. The CDR3 reads CASRYRGVHTGELFF. The CDR3 nucleotides read TGTGCCAGCAGATACCGAGGGGTCCACACCGGGGAGCTGTTTTTT.

CDR3 DNA: TGTGCCAGCAGCGGCAGAGGATTTAATGAAAAACTGTTTTTT. This codes for CASSGRGFNEKLFF. V gene TRBV7-9 combines with J gene TRBJ1-4; D is unresolved. V lost 5 bases and J 4 bases, leaving 11 bases between the germline ends. CDR3 length: 14 residues. CDR1 is SEHNR and CDR2 is FQNEAQ in the germline V gene (reference sequence). The full variable domain, completed using reference TRBV7-9 and TRBJ1-4, is DTGVSQNPRHKITKRGQNVTFRCDPISEHNRLYWYRQTLGQGPEFLTYFQNEAQLEKSRLLSDRFSAERPKGSFSTLEIQRTEQGDSAMYLCASSGRGFNEKLFFGSGTQLSVL.

J is TRBJ2-5 and V is TRBV5-1; D gene uncertain. CDR3 length: 12 amino acids. Germline CDR1 is SGHRS and CDR2 is YFSETQ. With 5 bases removed from V and 5 bases from J, the gap between germline ends came to 10 bases. For the CDR3, the DNA is TGCGCCAGCAGTCGCTCTGATGAGACCCAGTACTTC. It codes for CASSRSDETQYF.

This clone has a single count. The identical CDR3 is also encoded by other nucleotide sequences in the sample. The chain links TRBV6-5 to TRBJ1-5, with D perhaps matching TRBD1 (6 bases). Deletions cut 6 bases from V and 0 bases from J, with 9 bases between. The CDR3 runs to 14 residues. Germline V CDR1 and CDR2: MNHEY, SVGAGI. The CDR3 sequence: CASSRTVSNQPQHF. CDR3 nucleotide sequence: TGTGCCAGCAGCCGGACAGTTAGCAATCAGCCCCAGCATTTT.

This chain joins TRBV4-1 and TRBJ2-7, with 10 nucleotides matching TRBD2. The CDR3 runs 16 residues. Trimming took 1 base from V and 2 from J; bases not matched to a gene: 5. Germline V gene data show CDR1 as MGHRA and CDR2 as YSYEKL. As DNA, the CDR3 is TGCGCCAGCAGCCAAGGATCCGGGACTAGCGCCTACGAGCAGTACTTC. Translating it yields CASSQGSGTSAYEQYF.

This rearrangement joins TRBV6-1 to TRBJ2-3, with D unresolved. CDR1 MNHNS and CDR2 SASEGT come from the germline V gene. Trimming stripped 7 bases from V and 2 bases from J, with 4 bases between. CDR3 length: 11 residues. CDR3: CASKHTDTQYF. Here the CDR3 DNA reads TGTGCCAGCAAGCACACAGATACGCAGTATTTT.

The CDR3 is CASSEFGPGQGADTQYF. CDR3 DNA: TGCGCCAGCAGTGAGTTTGGGCCGGGACAGGGGGCAGATACGCAGTATTTT. This rearrangement joins TRBV10-1 to TRBJ2-3; TRBD1 agrees at 11 bases. In germline, CDR1 is WNHNN, CDR2 SYGVQD (reference sequence). Germline trimming cut 1 base from V and 4 bases from J; bases unmatched to any gene: 7. The CDR3 has 17 residues.